This T cell receptor (beta chain) was retrieved from a study of blood T cell repertoires in COVID-19 (TCRdb year 2020). Turning to the overall study: Samples covering the acute and convalescent phases of COVID-19 were provided by collaborators in the United States, Italy and Spain. A de-identified subject ID, COVID-19 status, age in years and sex were almost always included in the sample metadata. Where available, HLA class I and class II types were obtained from metadata supplied by the sample provider rather than from assay-based typing. The material from the prospective study consisted of cDNA or gDNA derived from T cells, B-cell-depleted T cells, or PBMCs. Samples came from the ongoing ImmuneRACE study (first 160 participants) plus 1,254 subjects from 6 global collaborators. Deeply sampled blood TCRbeta repertoires from subjects exposed to, actively infected with, or recovered from COVID-19 were included in the dataset. The repertoires were made available in a free public database intended to serve as a resource for research on the immune response to SARS-CoV-2. Points the paper makes about the study in general: The amount of clinical and demographic metadata varied by source and participant and was provided uncurated.

TCRbeta CDR3 regions were amplified from genomic DNA by means of the immunoSEQ Assay, a bias-controlled multiplex PCR. Turning to the authors' computational methods: The number of nucleated cells in each sample was estimated from the amplification of reference gene primers within the assay. To quantify the absolute abundance of each unique TCRbeta CDR3 rearrangement, sequence reads were collapsed and filtered. For each sample, productive Simpson clonality was calculated by taking the square root of Simpson's diversity index across productive rearrangements. As stored in TCRdb, this immuneACCESS dataset retains in-frame rearrangements with V and J assigned. A fraction of the clones does not appear; measured against another copy, unresolved V genes explain less than half of the discrepancy, and the remainder lacks a known reason. From that table come the V and J calls and clone size; the DNA was used to work out D and trimming. The sample has about 210,000 clones on record, roughly 90% of them singletons. The ten largest clones take up roughly 4.5% of the sample.

The sample holds one count of this clone. Its antigen is still unknown. Per-base quality was not reported, and no clone a single base away is much larger than it. In the prospective study, participants were about 18 to 89 years old, resided in around 25 geographic areas of the United States, and were enrolled through a virtual design. To assign participants to cohorts, the prospective study relied on clinical history that participants themselves reported in a screening survey and a study questionnaire. Exposed participants were defined as having been in contact with someone with a PCR-confirmed or clinician-diagnosed COVID-19 case within 2 weeks of study entry. Each participant in the prospective study had whole blood, serum and a nasopharyngeal or oropharyngeal swab collected by mobile phlebotomists. Over an approximately two-month period, participants in the prospective study had the option of providing additional blood draws and questionnaires. Prospective study blood samples were shipped either frozen or at room temperature before DNA extraction.

The sequenced sample consisted of PBMCs or T cells enriched from blood (not recorded which). This clonotype was sampled from a woman aged 25 to 39 who had been exposed to COVID-19.

The nucleotide sequence is TGTGCCAGCAGCTTGGGACCGGGACAGGGCCAGCCCCAGCATTTT. Protein translation: CASSLGPGQGQPQHF. The sequence is built from TRBV7-2 and TRBJ1-5; TRBD1 lines up with 9 middle nucleotides. Reading from cysteine to phenylalanine, the CDR3 counts 15 amino acids. Left in the record is the CDR3 DNA by itself, 45 bases read in frame from the first base. The germline V gene sets CDR1 to SGHTA and CDR2 to FQGNSA. Trimming removed 3 bases from V and 7 bases from J; the gene matches leave 7 bases unexplained.